This entry describes one T cell receptor (beta chain). This CDR3 has 16 amino acids. Germline CDR1 and CDR2: SGHVS and FNYEAQ. V was pared by 1 base and J by 6 bases, with 6 bases of the junction left unmatched. The sample is drawn from a study of blood T cell repertoires in COVID-19. Study at large: The study drew acute and convalescent COVID-19 samples from the United States, Italy and Spain. PBMCs, B-cell-depleted T cells, or T cells were the source of the cDNA or gDNA that made up the material.

Cohorts were determined from participant-reported clinical history. The authors' processing: Amplification of reference gene primers provided the estimated nucleated cell counts. Sequenced by immunoSEQ multiplex PCR; TCRdb stores in-frame clones only, minus some. Clone size and the V and J calls come from that table; the DNA yielded D and trimming. The sample has 300,000 to 400,000 clones; approximately 88% are singletons. The sample taken for sequencing was PBMCs or T cells enriched from blood (not recorded which). This chain links TRBV7-6 with TRBJ1-5; 10 bases match TRBD1. The source of this sequence is a woman under 40 with acute COVID-19. DNA for the CDR3: TGTGCCAGCAGCTTAGAGACAGGGGGCTTGGGTCAGCCCCAGCATTTT. Amino acids: CASSLETGGLGQPQHF.